Following are 19 T cell receptor beta chains from one sample sequenced in a study of spatial heterogeneity in lung cancer. Noted time point: sample taken at primary tumor resection. In TCRdb, the 5' RACE reads were re-called with MiXCR into one record per CDR3 protein. The table records over 50,000 distinct CDR3 sequences, under 7.5% of them present only once. The material was PBMCs, obtained at surgery. The receptor set was obtained from a female donor with early-stage non-small cell lung cancer.

V and J are TRBV5-8 and TRBJ1-6; 7 nucleotides line up with TRBD1. Germline CDR1 is SGHTS and CDR2 is YDEGEE. The CDR3 is made up of 17 amino acids. After removal of 4 bases from V and 0 bases from J, the junction contained 7 bases not matched to a gene. CDR3 nucleotide sequence: TGTGCCAGCAGCCTGAAGACAGGGAGCTCCTATAATTCACCCCTCCACTTT. Its translation: CASSLKTGSSYNSPLHF.

The table lists this clonotype with many counts. The CDR3 protein is CASSSRGLAANTGELFF. The CDR3 DNA reads TGTGCCAGCAGTTCTAGGGGACTAGCGGCGAACACCGGGGAGCTGTTTTTT. This sequence joins TRBV12-3 or TRBV12-4 and TRBJ2-2, with TRBD2 matching 11 bases. V lost 4 bases to trimming and J lost 0 bases; unmatched junction nucleotides: 4. The CDR3 is 17 amino acids.

This clonotype was recorded many times. The V call is TRBV29-1, the J call TRBJ1-2; 8 bases are a match to TRBD1. The CDR3 contains 14 residues. The ends lost 6 bases at V and 6 bases at J; junction bases unmatched: 12. Germline V gene sequence: CDR1 SQVTM, CDR2 ANQGSEA. DNA of the CDR3: TGCAGCGTAGTCGGACAGGGCGCTCCAGATGGCTACACCTTC. Translation gives CSVVGQGAPDGYTF.

This clonotype appeared many times. The chain is built from TRBV7-3 and TRBJ2-2, with TRBD1 matching 11 bases. The CDR3 consists of 15 residues. CDR1 and CDR2 (germline): SGHTA, FQGTGA. V shed 5 bases, J shed 4 bases, and the junction held 3 bases outside the gene matches. The CDR3 nucleotides read TGTGCCAGCAGCGTGGGACAGGGGGTCACCGGGGAGCTGTTTTTT. Its translation is CASSVGQGVTGELFF.

This clonotype was seen many times. The chain joins TRBV28 to TRBJ1-5, with 10 bases fitting TRBD1. Unmatched junction bases numbered 5, after V lost 6 bases and J lost 3 bases. The germline CDR1 and CDR2 sequences are MDHEN and SYDVKM. The CDR3 sequence is 15 residues long. This chain's CDR3 is CASRRDRGFNQPQHF. CDR3 nucleotide sequence: TGTGCCAGCAGAAGGGACAGGGGTTTCAATCAGCCCCAGCATTTT.

This rearrangement joins TRBV7-9 to TRBJ2-1, with 9 positions matching TRBD2. The CDR3 is 15 amino acids. In germline, CDR1 is SEHNR, CDR2 FQNEAQ (reference sequence). V trimming: 8 bases; J trimming: 3 bases; junction bases outside the gene matches: 8. In nucleotides, the CDR3 is TGTGCCAGCCCCCAGGGCGGGGGGGGCTACAATGAGCAGTTCTTC. Translation gives CASPQGGGGYNEQFF.

This clonotype appeared many times. For the CDR3, the DNA is TGTGCCAGCTCACCACCAGTCGGGGGAGCAGGCACTGAAGCTTTCTTT. It codes for CASSPPVGGAGTEAFF. V is TRBV18 and J is TRBJ1-1; a weak D match, TRBD1 (5 bases). Germline V gene lookup returns CDR1 KGHSH and CDR2 LQKENI. CDR3 length equals 16 residues. Trimming left V 0 bases short and J 4 bases short, with 15 bases between.

This clonotype was seen at least ten times. V gene TRBV6-5 combines with J gene TRBJ2-3; possibly TRBD2 for D (6 bases). Trimming left V 2 bases short and J 2 bases short, with 8 bases between. The CDR3 spans 14 residues. The germline V gene has CDR1 MNHEY and CDR2 SVGAGI. CDR3 loop: CASSYTGVTDTQYF. The CDR3 coding sequence is TGTGCCAGCAGTTACACGGGAGTCACAGATACGCAGTATTTT.

The table lists this clonotype with a few counts. This chain uses TRBV20-1 with TRBJ1-6, with 7 bases fitting TRBD1. CDR3 length equals 15 residues. The V gene's germline CDR1 is DFQATT and CDR2 SNEGSKA (reference sequence). V was pared by 5 bases and J by 8 bases, with 12 bases of the junction left unmatched. The CDR3 nucleotides are TGCAGTGCTTACATACAGGGGCCGAGAGATTCACCCCTCCACTTT. This sequence encodes CSAYIQGPRDSPLHF.

This clonotype was observed at least ten times. The rearrangement links TRBV10-1 to TRBJ2-3; unclear D gene. Trimming removed 0 bases from V and 1 base from J, with 2 bases in between. The CDR3 has 13 amino acids. Per the germline V gene, CDR1 is WNHNN and CDR2 is SYGVQD (reference sequence). CDR3 bases: TGCGCCAGCAGTGAGTCTGGCACAGATACGCAGTATTTT. The encoded protein is CASSESGTDTQYF.

This clonotype is labeled as medium-sized. The rearrangement links TRBV3-1 to TRBJ1-6; 8 bases map to TRBD1. Germline CDR1 reads LGHDT; CDR2 reads YNNKEL (reference sequence). V dropped 4 bases and J dropped 7; count of bases not matched to a gene: 3. The CDR3 is made up of 14 amino acids. The CDR3 coding sequence is TGTGCCAGCAGCCCAGGGGGCGCCAATTCACCCCTCCACTTT. Its translation: CASSPGGANSPLHF.

The chain joins TRBV6-6 to TRBJ1-4; D remains ambiguous. Germline loops: CDR1 MNHNY, CDR2 SVGAGI (reference sequence). V shed 1 base and J shed 2 bases, with 17 bases lying between them. The CDR3 spans 18 residues. CDR3: CASSYYRIPPATNEKLFF. CDR3 nucleotide sequence: TGTGCCAGCAGTTACTACCGAATCCCACCGGCCACTAATGAAAAACTGTTTTTT.

The rearrangement joins TRBV24-1 to TRBJ2-2; D may be TRBD1 (5 bases). This CDR3 has 12 amino acids. V gave up 5 bases and J gave up 6 bases, with 6 bases separating them. CDR1 is KGHDR, CDR2 SFDVKD, per germline. The CDR3 protein is CATSAGPGELFF. The CDR3, as DNA: TGTGCCACCAGTGCAGGGCCCGGGGAGCTGTTTTTT.

In this sample, this clonotype turned up many times. V usage is TRBV20-1 and J usage is TRBJ1-5; TRBD1 matches at 9 bases. V lost 4 bases, J lost 1 base, and 5 bases stayed unmatched. Germline V CDR1 and CDR2: DFQATT, SNEGSKA (reference sequence). The CDR3 length is 15 residues. The CDR3 DNA is TGCAGTGCTAAGGACAGGGGACTGAGCAATCAGCCCCAGCATTTT. It yields the protein CSAKDRGLSNQPQHF.

The sample holds many counts of this clonotype. The rearrangement links TRBV7-9 to TRBJ2-2; D is unresolved. Trimming left V 3 bases short and J 6 bases short, with 5 bases between. The CDR3 loop spans 12 amino acids. Germline CDR1 SEHNR, CDR2 FQNEAQ (reference sequence). The CDR3 here is CASSFVPGELFF. The CDR3 DNA sequence: TGTGCCAGCAGCTTCGTCCCCGGGGAGCTGTTTTTT.

A few counts support this clonotype. This sequence joins TRBV20-1 and TRBJ1-4; a possible D gene is TRBD1 (5 bases). This CDR3 is 13 amino acids long. V shed 6 bases and J shed 7 bases, with 15 bases lying between them. Germline loops: CDR1 DFQATT, CDR2 SNEGSKA (reference sequence). For the CDR3, the DNA is TGCAGTGCAGAAGGACAAGGCGTTGAAAAACTGTTTTTT. Translation: CSAEGQGVEKLFF.

This clonotype showed up many times. The chain links TRBV29-1 to TRBJ2-1, with D perhaps TRBD1 (5 bases). V shed 4 bases and J shed 5 bases, with 12 bases lying between them. The CDR3 spans 13 residues. Germline V gene lookup returns CDR1 SQVTM and CDR2 ANQGSEA. CDR3 region: CSVVWGPHNEQFF. The CDR3 bases are TGCAGCGTTGTCTGGGGCCCCCACAATGAGCAGTTCTTC.

The chain carries TRBV5-5 and TRBJ1-5; D gene unclear. Germline V gene lookup returns CDR1 SGHKS and CDR2 YYEKEE (reference sequence). V was pared by 1 base and J by 3 bases, with 8 bases between. The CDR3 runs 14 residues. This CDR3 reads CASSLPGFNQPQHF. Written as DNA, the CDR3 is TGTGCCAGCAGCTTGCCGGGGTTCAATCAGCCCCAGCATTTT. The full variable domain, completed using reference TRBV5-5 and TRBJ1-5, is DAGVTQSPTHLIKTRGQQVTLRCSPISGHKSVSWYQQVLGQGPQFIFQYYEKEERGRGNFPDRFSARQFPNYSSELNVNALLLGDSALYLCASSLPGFNQPQHFGDGTRLSIL.

This clonotype was seen at least ten times. The chain joins TRBV21-1 to TRBJ1-4; the table's D call, TRBD1, has no DNA check behind it. TRBV21-1 is a documented pseudogene. This CDR3 comprises 16 residues. CDR3 DNA: TGTGCCAGCAGCAACGTCCCCAGGAAGGCTAATGAAAAACTGTTTTTT. Amino acids: CASSNVPRKANEKLFF.